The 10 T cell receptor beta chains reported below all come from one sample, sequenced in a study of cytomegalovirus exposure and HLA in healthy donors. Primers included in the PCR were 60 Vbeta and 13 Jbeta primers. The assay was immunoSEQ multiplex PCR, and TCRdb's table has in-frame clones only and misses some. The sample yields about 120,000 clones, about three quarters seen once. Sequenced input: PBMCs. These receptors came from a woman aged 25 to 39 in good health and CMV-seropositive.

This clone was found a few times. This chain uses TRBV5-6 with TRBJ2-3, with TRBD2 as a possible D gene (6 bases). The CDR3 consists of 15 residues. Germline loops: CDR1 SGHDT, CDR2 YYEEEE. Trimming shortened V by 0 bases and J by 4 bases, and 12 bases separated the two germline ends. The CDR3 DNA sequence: TGTGCCAGCAGCTTGGCCACGGGGGAGGCAGATACGCAGTATTTT. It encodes CASSLATGEADTQYF. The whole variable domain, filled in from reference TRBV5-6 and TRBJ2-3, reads DAGVTQSPTHLIKTRGQQVTLRCSPKSGHDTVSWYQQALGQGPQFIFQYYEEEERQRGNFPDRFSGHQFPNYSSELNVNALLLGDSALYLCASSLATGEADTQYFGPGTRLTVL.

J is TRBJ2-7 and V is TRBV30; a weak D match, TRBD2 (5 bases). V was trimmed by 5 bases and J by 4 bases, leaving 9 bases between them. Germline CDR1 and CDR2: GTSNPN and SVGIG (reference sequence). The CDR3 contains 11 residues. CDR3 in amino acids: CAWGLGYEQYF. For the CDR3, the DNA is TGTGCCTGGGGACTTGGGTACGAGCAGTACTTC.

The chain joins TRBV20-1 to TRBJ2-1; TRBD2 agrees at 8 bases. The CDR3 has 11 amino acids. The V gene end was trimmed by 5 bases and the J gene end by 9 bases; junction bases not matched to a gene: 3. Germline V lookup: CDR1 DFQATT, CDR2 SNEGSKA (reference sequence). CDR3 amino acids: CSAPSGGEQFF. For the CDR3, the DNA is TGCAGTGCTCCCAGCGGGGGTGAGCAGTTCTTC.

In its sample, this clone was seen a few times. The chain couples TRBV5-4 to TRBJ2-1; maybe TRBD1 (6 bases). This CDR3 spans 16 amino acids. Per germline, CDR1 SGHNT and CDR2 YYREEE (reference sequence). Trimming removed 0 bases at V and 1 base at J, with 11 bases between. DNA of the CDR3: TGTGCCAGCAGCTTGGGTACAGGGAAATCCTACAATGAGCAGTTCTTC. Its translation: CASSLGTGKSYNEQFF.

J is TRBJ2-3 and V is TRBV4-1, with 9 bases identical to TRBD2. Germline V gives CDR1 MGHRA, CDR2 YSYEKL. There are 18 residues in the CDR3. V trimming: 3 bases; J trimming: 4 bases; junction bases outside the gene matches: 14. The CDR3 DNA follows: TGCGCCAGCAGCCACCGGCCACCGCGGGGGGGCCCCGCAGATACGCAGTATTTT. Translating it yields CASSHRPPRGGPADTQYF.

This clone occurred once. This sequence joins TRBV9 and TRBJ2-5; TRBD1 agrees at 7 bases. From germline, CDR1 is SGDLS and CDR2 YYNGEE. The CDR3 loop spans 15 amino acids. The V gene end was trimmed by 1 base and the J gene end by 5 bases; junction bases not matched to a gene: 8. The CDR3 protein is CASSVTQGFGETQYF. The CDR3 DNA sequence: TGTGCCAGCAGCGTAACACAGGGGTTTGGGGAGACCCAGTACTTC.

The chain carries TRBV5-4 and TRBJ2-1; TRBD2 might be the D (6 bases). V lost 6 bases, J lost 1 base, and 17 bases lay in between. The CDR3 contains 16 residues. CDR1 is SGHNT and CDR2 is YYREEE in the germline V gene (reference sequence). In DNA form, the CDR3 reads TGTGCCAGCATAGGGTCGCGGGGAGTTTCCTACAATGAGCAGTTCTTC. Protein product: CASIGSRGVSYNEQFF.

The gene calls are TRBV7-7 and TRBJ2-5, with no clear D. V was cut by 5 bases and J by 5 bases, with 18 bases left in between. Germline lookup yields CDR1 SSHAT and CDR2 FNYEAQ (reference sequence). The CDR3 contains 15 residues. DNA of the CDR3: TGTGCCAGCAGCCCCCGAATAAGTCCCGGGGAGACCCAGTACTTC. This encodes CASSPRISPGETQYF. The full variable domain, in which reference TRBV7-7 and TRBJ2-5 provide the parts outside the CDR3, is GAGVSQSPRYKVTKRGQDVTLRCDPISSHATLYWYQQALGQGPEFLTYFNYEAQPDKSGLPSDRFSAERPEGSISTLTIQRTEQRDSAMYRCASSPRISPGETQYFGPGTRLLVL.

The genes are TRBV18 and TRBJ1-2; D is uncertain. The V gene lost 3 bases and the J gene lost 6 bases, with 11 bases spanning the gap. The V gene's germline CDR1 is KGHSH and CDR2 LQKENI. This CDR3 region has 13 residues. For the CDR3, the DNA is TGTGCCAGCTCACCGCGGAGCGATCATGGCTACACCTTC. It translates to CASSPRSDHGYTF. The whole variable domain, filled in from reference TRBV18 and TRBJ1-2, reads NAGVMQNPRHLVRRRGQEARLRCSPMKGHSHVYWYRQLPEEGLKFMVYLQKENIIDESGMPKERFSAEFPKEGPSILRIQQVVRGDSAAYFCASSPRSDHGYTFGSGTRLTVV.

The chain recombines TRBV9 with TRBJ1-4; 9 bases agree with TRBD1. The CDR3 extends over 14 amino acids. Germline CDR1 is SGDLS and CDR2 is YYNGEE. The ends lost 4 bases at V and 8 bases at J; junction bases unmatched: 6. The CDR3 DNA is TGTGCCAGCAGCCCGACAGGGGGTAAGGAAAAACTGTTTTTT. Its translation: CASSPTGGKEKLFF. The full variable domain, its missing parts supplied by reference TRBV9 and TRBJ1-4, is DSGVTQTPKHLITATGQRVTLRCSPRSGDLSVYWYQQSLDQGLQFLIQYYNGEERAKGNILERFSAQQFPDLHSELNLSSLELGDSALYFCASSPTGGKEKLFFGSGTQLSVL.